This paragraph covers one T cell receptor beta chain sequence. The antigen is unknown. Making TCR cDNA involved 5'RACE template switching, which added UMIs and a universal primer site. TCRdb reanalysed the 5' RACE reads using MiXCR and keeps one entry per CDR3 protein. Among a few hundred thousand distinct CDR3 sequences listed, approximately 21% were seen once. The germline V gene encodes CDR1 SQVTM and CDR2 ANQGSEA. CDR3 length: 16 residues. The V segment lost 3 bases and the J segment 6 bases; nucleotides outside the gene matches: 11. The sample is drawn from a study of T cells after yellow fever vaccination. Looking at the study overall: Where fractions had low cell numbers, libraries were prepared from them with the SMART-Seq v4 Ultra Low Input RNA kit. Study-level findings and limits: Once the booster was given, most primary-vaccination clones reappeared, at 95% to 98% for CD4 and around 90% for CD8. A faster peak, day 5 versus 15, was reached by the weaker secondary response.

The sequence derives from a man aged 25 to 40 who received the YFV17D yellow fever vaccine. The sequenced sample was PBMCs, obtained 15 days after the yellow fever booster vaccination. The chain joins TRBV29-1 to TRBJ2-2; 9 nucleotides align to TRBD1. Here the CDR3 reads CSVEGLEDRGSGELFF. In DNA form, the CDR3 reads TGCAGCGTTGAGGGGCTAGAGGACAGGGGTTCCGGGGAGCTGTTTTTT.